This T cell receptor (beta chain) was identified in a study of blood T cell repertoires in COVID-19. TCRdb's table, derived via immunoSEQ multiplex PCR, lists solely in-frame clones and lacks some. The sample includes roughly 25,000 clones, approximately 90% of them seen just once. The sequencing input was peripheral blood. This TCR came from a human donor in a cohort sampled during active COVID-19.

The CDR3 here is CASSRTANTGELFF. The CDR3 nucleotides read TGCGCCAGCAGCCGCACAGCGAACACCGGGGAGCTGTTTTTT. The chain uses TRBV5-1 and TRBJ2-2; D not resolved. V was pared by 4 bases and J by 0 bases, with 7 bases between. This CDR3 has 14 amino acids. The germline V gene encodes CDR1 SGHRS and CDR2 YFSETQ.